This entry describes one TCR beta chain. The data stem from a study of blood T cell repertoires in COVID-19. The wider study: Sources were T cells, B-cell-depleted T cells, or PBMCs; the material itself was cDNA or gDNA.

Germline CDR1 and CDR2: SNHLY and FYNNEI. This CDR3 contains 15 residues. V lost 3 bases and J 7 bases, leaving 16 bases between the germline ends. Sequenced by immunoSEQ multiplex PCR; TCRdb stores in-frame clones only, minus some. The sample holds some 150,000 clones, approximately 85% seen once. The rearrangement joins TRBV2 to TRBJ1-5; D is possibly TRBD1 (5 bases). The sequenced sample consisted of peripheral blood. The clonotype was recovered from a woman aged 80 or over with acute or convalescent COVID-19. The CDR3 protein is CASSESGGAGQPQHF. The CDR3 DNA is TGTGCCAGCAGTGAGAGTGGAGGGGCTGGACAGCCCCAGCATTTT.